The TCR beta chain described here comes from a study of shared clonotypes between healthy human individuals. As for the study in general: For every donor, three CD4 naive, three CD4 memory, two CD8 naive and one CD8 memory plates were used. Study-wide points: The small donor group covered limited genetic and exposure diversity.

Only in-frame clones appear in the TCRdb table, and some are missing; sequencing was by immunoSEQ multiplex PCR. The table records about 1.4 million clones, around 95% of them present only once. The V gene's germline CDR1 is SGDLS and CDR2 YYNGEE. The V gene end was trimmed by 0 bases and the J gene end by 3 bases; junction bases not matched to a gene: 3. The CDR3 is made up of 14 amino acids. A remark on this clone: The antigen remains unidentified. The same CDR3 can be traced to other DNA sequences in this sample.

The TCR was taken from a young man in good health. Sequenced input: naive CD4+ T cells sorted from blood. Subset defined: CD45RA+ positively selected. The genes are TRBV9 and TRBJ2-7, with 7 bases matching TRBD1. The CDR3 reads CASSVGAGGYEQYF. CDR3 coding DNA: TGTGCCAGCAGCGTAGGGGCAGGGGGCTACGAGCAGTACTTC.